Below, one T cell receptor (beta chain) is given with its context. This clone was detected only once. Its binding antigen is unknown. Base qualities are not recorded, but no much larger clone differs from it by a single base. The time point label on this specimen signifies: baseline before first vaccination. Vaccinee samples came from UK trials COV001 and COV002, including a single-blind randomized controlled phase 2/3 trial of AZD1222 (ChAdOx1 nCoV-19) in healthy adults. Trial participant PBMC samples were collected at day 0 and day 28 after the second dose for TCRbeta chain sequencing. The CDR3 regions of human TCRbeta chains were subjected to immunosequencing. From the authors' description of their analysis: TCRs in the repertoires were compared against a reference library of SARS-CoV-2-specific TCRs that had been generated with the MIRA antigen-specificity platform. Breadth was defined as the fraction of unique TCRs that were SARS-CoV-2-associated. Depth was defined as the fraction of total T cells that were SARS-CoV-2-associated. Using the MIRA data, each spike-specific TCR was mapped to the spike region that the TCR reacts to and placed in a CD4 or CD8 class. Log10-transformed breadth and depth values were compared by one-way ANOVA with Sidak's multiple comparisons tests. As stored in TCRdb, this immuneACCESS dataset retains in-frame rearrangements with V and J assigned. A fraction of the clones does not appear; measured against another copy, unresolved V genes explain less than half of the discrepancy, and the remainder lacks a known reason. Clonal size and the V and J genes are those of that table, whereas D and trimming came from the DNA. This sample gives about 180,000 clones in total; approximately 86% of them show up just once. 0.49% of the sample rests with the top ten.

This sample is part of a study of T cell responses to AZD1222 COVID-19 vaccine listed by TCRdb under 2021. About the full investigation: AZD1222 recipients whose second dose came at about 4 weeks and those whose second dose came at about 12 weeks were combined into one group, since spike-specific TCR depth and breadth did not differ between the two schedules. TCR sequencing covered more than 230 trial participants: approximately 200 given two doses of AZD1222 and 26 given two doses of MenACWY control vaccine. Enrollment into the trials was organized by age into subgroups of 18-55, 56-69 and 70-plus years, and those subgroups contained roughly 150, 30 and 60 TCR-sequenced participants, respectively. Study-wide conclusions, independent of this receptor: Reportedly, close to half of the unique spike-specific TCRs recognized epitopes lying outside the regions that are mutated in the B.1.351 and B.1.1.7 variants. Because no samples from the day 14 peak response were available, repertoires could be characterized only after the peak T cell response. A significant rise in spike-specific TCR breadth and depth was observed after two AZD1222 doses relative to day 0 and relative to MenACWY recipients. The 56-69-year group was small, and its depth increase did not reach significance, likely because of low power. Vaccine-associated CD4 TCRs spanned the whole spike protein, with dominant responses in regions 160-218 and 743-854. Conclusions about previously exposed vaccinees were limited because only a handful of AZD1222 recipients were SARS-CoV-2 seropositive at baseline. Participants were mostly white British and included more females than males, and it was suggested by the authors that clonal diversity may have been underestimated.

This specimen was peripheral blood, taken on day 0 of AZD1222 vaccination. This sequence originates from an adult in good health.

The CDR3 is CASSGWQGAISYEQYF. The nucleotides read TGTGCCAGCAGCGGGTGGCAGGGGGCTATATCCTACGAGCAGTACTTC. The chain was built from TRBV7-9 and TRBJ2-7; TRBD1 lines up with 8 middle nucleotides. V lost 5 bases and J lost 1 base, and the count of bases not matched to a germline gene is 10. The CDR3 has 16 amino acids, counting the end cysteine and phenylalanine. The read is trimmed to its CDR3 DNA, 48 bases read in frame from base 1. Reading the germline V gene (reference sequence) gives CDR1 SEHNR and CDR2 FQNEAQ.